The following is a T cell receptor beta chain sequence with its context. As yet, its antigen is unknown. This sample is part of a study of radiation and T cells in renal cell carcinoma. Study-level findings and limits: From baseline, blood top tumor clonotypes peaked at 2 weeks post-radiation.

Time point denoted: baseline pretreatment blood. As for treatment: 15 Gy SBRT to primary tumor, nephrectomy 4 weeks later. This table comes from immunoSEQ multiplex PCR, and its TCRdb copy is limited to in-frame clones, with some not included. The sample includes just over 95,000 clones, approximately 86% of them seen just once. Germline assignment: CDR1 SEHNR and CDR2 FQNEAQ (reference sequence). J was trimmed by 4 bases and V by 6 bases; bases with no gene match: 21. The CDR3 runs to 19 residues. The genes are TRBV7-9 and TRBJ2-7, with 10 bases aligning to TRBD2. This receptor was taken from a man aged 50 to 60 with renal cell carcinoma. The sequencing here drew on blood, taken from a patient whose treatment included radiotherapy and nephrectomy. CDR3 sequence reads: CASSPTTGLAEGRTYEQYF. In nucleotides, the CDR3 is TGTGCCAGCAGTCCCACAACCGGACTAGCGGAGGGAAGGACGTACGAGCAGTACTTC.